The TCR beta chain under discussion was sequenced for a study of T cell responses to AZD1222 COVID-19 vaccine. TCRdb's table, derived via immunoSEQ multiplex PCR, lists solely in-frame clones and lacks some. The table records under 150,000 clones, approximately 85% of them present only once. V was clipped by 7 bases and J by 4 bases, with 22 bases between them. From germline, CDR1 is MDHEN and CDR2 SYDVKM. The CDR3 runs 16 residues. Only a few counts were recorded for this clone. The antigen is not known. Findings of the study overall: Repertoires in all cases were sampled only once the peak T cell response had passed. Spike was spanned by vaccine-associated CD4 TCRs, which were dominant at 160-218 and 743-854.

The chain recombines TRBV28 with TRBJ1-1, with a possible D match to TRBD1 (6 bases). The material was peripheral blood, obtained on day 0 of AZD1222 vaccination. The source is an adult in good health. The CDR3 reads CASTQPRDPGATEAFF. CDR3 nucleotide sequence: TGTGCCAGCACCCAACCCCGGGACCCAGGGGCCACTGAAGCTTTCTTT.